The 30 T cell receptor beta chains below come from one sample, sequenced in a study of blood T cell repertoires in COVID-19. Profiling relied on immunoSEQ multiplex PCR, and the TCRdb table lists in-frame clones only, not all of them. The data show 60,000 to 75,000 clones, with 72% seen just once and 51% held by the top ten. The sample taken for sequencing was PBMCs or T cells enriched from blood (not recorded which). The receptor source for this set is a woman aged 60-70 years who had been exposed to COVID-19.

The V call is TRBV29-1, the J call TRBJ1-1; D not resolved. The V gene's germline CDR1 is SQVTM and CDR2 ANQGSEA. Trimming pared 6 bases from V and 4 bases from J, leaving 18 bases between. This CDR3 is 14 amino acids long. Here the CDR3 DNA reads TGCAGCGTCCAGCCTTCGACTGATGGCACTGAAGCTTTCTTT. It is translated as CSVQPSTDGTEAFF.

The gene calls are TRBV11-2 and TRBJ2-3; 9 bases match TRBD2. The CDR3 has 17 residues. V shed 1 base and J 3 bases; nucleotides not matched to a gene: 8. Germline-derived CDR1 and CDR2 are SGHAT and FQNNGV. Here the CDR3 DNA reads TGTGCCAGCAGCTTAGTGACTAGCGGTATTGGGACAGATACGCAGTATTTT. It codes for CASSLVTSGIGTDTQYF.

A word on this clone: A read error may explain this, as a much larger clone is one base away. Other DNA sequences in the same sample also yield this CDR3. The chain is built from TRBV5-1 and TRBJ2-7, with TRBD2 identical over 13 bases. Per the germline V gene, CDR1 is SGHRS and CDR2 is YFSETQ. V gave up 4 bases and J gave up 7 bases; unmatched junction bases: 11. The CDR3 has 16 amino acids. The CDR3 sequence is CASSPRTSGGRNEQYF. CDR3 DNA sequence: TGCGCCAGCAGCCCCCGGACTAGCGGGGGCCGTAATGAGCAGTACTTC. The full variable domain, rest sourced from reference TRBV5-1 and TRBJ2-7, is KAGVTQTPRYLIKTRGQQVTLSCSPISGHRSVSWYQQTPGQGLQFLFEYFSETQRNKGNFPGRFSGRQFSNSRSEMNVSTLELGDSALYLCASSPRTSGGRNEQYFGPGTRLTVT.

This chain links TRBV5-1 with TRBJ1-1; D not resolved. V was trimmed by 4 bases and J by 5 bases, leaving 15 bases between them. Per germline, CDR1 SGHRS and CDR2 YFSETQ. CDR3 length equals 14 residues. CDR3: CASSRDTSDTEAFF. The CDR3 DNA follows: TGCGCCAGCAGCCGCGACACGTCGGATACTGAAGCTTTCTTT.

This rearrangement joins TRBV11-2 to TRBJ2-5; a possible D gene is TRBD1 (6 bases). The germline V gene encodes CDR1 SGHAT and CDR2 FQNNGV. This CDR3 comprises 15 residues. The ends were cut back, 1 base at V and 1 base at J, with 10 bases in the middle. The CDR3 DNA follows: TGTGCCAGCAGCTTAGGGCAGGGGATCCAAGAGACCCAGTACTTC. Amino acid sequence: CASSLGQGIQETQYF.

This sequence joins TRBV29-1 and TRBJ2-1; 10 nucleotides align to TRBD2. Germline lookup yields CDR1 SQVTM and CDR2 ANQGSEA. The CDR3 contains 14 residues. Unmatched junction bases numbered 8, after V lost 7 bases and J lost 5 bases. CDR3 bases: TGCAGCGCCGGAACTAGCGGGGTCAACAATGAGCAGTTCTTC. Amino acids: CSAGTSGVNNEQFF.

The CDR3 sequence: CASSSKDRVGSPLHF. In nucleotides, the CDR3 is TGTGCCAGCAGTTCTAAGGACAGGGTCGGTTCACCCCTCCACTTT. The V and J genes are TRBV6-5 and TRBJ1-6, with 8 bases lining up with TRBD1. The V gene end was trimmed by 4 bases and the J gene end by 9 bases; junction bases not matched to a gene: 8. The V gene's germline CDR1 is MNHEY and CDR2 SVGAGI. CDR3 size: 15 residues.

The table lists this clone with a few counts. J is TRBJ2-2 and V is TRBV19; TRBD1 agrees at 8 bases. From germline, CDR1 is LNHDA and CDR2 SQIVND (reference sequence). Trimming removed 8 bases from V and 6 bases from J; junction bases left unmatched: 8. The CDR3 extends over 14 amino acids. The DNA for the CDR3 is TGTGCCAGTTCGACAGGGGCTACGGCCGGGGAGCTGTTTTTT. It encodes CASSTGATAGELFF.

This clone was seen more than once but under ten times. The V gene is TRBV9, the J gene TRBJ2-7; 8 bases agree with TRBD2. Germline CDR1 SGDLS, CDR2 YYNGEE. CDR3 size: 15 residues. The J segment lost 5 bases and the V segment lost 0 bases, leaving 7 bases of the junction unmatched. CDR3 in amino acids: CASSVDGTSLHEQYF. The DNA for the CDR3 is TGTGCCAGCAGCGTAGATGGGACTAGTCTCCACGAGCAGTACTTC. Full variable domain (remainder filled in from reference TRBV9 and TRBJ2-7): DSGVTQTPKHLITATGQRVTLRCSPRSGDLSVYWYQQSLDQGLQFLIQYYNGEERAKGNILERFSAQQFPDLHSELNLSSLELGDSALYFCASSVDGTSLHEQYFGPGTRLTVT.

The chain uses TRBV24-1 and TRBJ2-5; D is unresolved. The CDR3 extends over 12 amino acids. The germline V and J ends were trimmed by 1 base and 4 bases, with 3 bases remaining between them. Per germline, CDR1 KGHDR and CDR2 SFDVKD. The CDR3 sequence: CATSDFGETQYF. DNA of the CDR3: TGTGCCACCAGTGATTTCGGAGAGACCCAGTACTTC.

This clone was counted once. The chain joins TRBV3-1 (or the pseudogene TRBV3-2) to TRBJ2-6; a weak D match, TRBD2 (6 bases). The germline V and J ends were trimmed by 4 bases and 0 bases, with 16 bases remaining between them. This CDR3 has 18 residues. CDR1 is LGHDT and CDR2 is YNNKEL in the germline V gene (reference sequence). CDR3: CASSPRMGGSSGANVLTF. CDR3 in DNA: TGTGCCAGCAGCCCTCGTATGGGGGGTAGCTCTGGGGCCAACGTCCTGACTTTC.

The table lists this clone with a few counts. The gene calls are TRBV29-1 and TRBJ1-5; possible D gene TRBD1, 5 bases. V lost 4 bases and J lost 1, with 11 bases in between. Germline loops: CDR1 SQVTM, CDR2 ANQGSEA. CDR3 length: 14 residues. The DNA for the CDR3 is TGCAGCGTTGGTGCAGGGTTGAGCAATCAGCCCCAGCATTTT. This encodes CSVGAGLSNQPQHF.

CDR3 DNA sequence: TGTGCCAGCAGTGAATTGACCGTGCTGAGCGGTCAGCCCCAGCATTTT. Its translation is CASSELTVLSGQPQHF. This chain uses TRBV6-1 with TRBJ1-5; no definite D call. The germline V gene has CDR1 MNHNS and CDR2 SASEGT. V was pared by 2 bases and J by 6 bases, with 17 bases between. CDR3 length equals 16 residues.

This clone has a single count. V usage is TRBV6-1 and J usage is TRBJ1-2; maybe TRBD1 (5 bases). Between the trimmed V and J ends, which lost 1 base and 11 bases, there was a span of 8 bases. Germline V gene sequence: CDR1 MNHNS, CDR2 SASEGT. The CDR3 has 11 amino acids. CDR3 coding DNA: TGTGCCAGCAGTGAAGGGACACCTTACACCTTC. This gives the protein CASSEGTPYTF.

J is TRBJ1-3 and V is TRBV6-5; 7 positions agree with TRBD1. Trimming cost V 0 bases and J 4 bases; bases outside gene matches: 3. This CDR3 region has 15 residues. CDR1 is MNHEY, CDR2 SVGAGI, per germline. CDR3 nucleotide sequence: TGTGCCAGCAGTTACTCTCAGGGGGTGGGAAACACCATATATTTT. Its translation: CASSYSQGVGNTIYF.

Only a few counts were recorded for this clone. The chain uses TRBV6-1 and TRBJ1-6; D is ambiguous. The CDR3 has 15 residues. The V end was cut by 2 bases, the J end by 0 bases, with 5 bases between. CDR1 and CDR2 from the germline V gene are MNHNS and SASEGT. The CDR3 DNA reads TGTGCCAGCAGTGAATCTGTCTCCTATAATTCACCCCTCCACTTT. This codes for CASSESVSYNSPLHF.

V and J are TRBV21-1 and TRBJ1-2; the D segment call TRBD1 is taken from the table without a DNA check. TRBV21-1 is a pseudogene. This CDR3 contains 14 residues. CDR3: CASSFLGQGQGYTF. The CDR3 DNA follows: TGTGCCAGCAGTTTCCTCGGACAGGGGCAAGGCTACACCTTC.

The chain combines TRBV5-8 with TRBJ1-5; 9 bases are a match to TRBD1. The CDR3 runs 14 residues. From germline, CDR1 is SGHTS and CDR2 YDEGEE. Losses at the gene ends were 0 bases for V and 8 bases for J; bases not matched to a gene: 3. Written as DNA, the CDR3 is TGTGCCAGCAGCTTGGAGACAGGGGGTAAGCCCCAGCATTTT. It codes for CASSLETGGKPQHF.

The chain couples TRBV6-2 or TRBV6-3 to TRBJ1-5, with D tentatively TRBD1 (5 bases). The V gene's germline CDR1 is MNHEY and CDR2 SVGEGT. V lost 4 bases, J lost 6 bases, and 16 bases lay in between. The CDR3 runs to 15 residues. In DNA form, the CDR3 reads TGTGCCAGCAGTTTAGGTTCCACAGGAGCTCAGCCCCAGCATTTT. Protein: CASSLGSTGAQPQHF.

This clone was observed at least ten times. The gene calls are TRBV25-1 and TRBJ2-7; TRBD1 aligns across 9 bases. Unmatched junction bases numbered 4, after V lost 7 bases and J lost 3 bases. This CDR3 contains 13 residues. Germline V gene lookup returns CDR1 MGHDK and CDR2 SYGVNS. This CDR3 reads CASTTGGIYEQYF. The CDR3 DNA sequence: TGTGCCAGCACGACAGGGGGTATCTACGAGCAGTACTTC.

CDR3 in DNA: TGTGCCAGCAGCTTTACGGCGGCAGAGACCCAGTACTTC. Its protein product is CASSFTAAETQYF. The J gene is TRBJ2-5, the V gene TRBV7-2; D gene uncertain. Trimming shortened V by 3 bases and J by 4 bases, and 9 bases separated the two germline ends. Germline loops: CDR1 SGHTA, CDR2 FQGNSA. This CDR3 has 13 residues.

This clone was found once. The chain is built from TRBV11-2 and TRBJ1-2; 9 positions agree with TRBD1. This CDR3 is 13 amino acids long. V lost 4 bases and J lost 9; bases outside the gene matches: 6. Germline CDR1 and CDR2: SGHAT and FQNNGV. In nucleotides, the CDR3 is TGTGCCAGCAGCTCAGGACAGGGGCTCAGCTACACCTTC. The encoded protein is CASSSGQGLSYTF.

CDR3 region: CASSSDRFNDQPQHF. The CDR3 region has the DNA TGTGCCAGTAGTTCGGACAGGTTTAACGATCAGCCCCAGCATTTT. V is TRBV19 and J is TRBJ1-5, with TRBD1 identical over 7 bases. Germline loops: CDR1 LNHDA, CDR2 SQIVND (reference sequence). V was clipped by 5 bases and J by 5 bases; unmatched bases: 9. The CDR3 is made up of 15 amino acids.

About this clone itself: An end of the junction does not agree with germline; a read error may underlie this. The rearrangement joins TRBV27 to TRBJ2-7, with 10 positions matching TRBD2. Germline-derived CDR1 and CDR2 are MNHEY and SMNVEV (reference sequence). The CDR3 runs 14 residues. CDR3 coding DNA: TGTGCCAGCAGCCCGATTAGCGGGGGGCCAGAGCGGTACTTC. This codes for CASSPISGGPERYF.

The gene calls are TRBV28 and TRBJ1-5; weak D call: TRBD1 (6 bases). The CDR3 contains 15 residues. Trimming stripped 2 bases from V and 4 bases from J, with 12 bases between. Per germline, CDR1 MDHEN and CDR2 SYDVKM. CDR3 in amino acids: CASSLRYRVNQPQHF. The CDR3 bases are TGTGCCAGCAGTTTAAGGTACAGGGTAAATCAGCCCCAGCATTTT.

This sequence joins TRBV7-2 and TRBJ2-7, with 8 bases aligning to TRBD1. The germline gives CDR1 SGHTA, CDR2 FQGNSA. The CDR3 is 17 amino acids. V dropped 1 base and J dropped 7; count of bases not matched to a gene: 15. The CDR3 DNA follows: TGTGCCAGCAGCTTAGACACCGGGTCAGGGGGCCGGGGAGAGCAGTACTTC. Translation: CASSLDTGSGGRGEQYF.

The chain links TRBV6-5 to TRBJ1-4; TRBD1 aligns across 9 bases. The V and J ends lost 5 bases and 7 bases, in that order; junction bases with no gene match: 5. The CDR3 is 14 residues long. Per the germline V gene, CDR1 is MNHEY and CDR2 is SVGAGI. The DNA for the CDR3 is TGTGCCAGCAGTCTCGGGACAGGGACTGAAAAACTGTTTTTT. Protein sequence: CASSLGTGTEKLFF.

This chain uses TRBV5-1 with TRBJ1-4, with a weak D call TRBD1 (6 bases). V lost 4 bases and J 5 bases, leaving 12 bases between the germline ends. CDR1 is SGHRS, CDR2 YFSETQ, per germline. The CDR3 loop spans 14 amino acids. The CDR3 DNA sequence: TGCGCCAGCAGCCAAGGGGGGGAGAATGAAAAACTGTTTTTT. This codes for CASSQGGENEKLFF.

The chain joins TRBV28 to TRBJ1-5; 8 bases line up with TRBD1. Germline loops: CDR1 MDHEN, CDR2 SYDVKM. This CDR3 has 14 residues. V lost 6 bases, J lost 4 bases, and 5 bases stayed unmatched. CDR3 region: CASRKTGVNQPQHF. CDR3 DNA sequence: TGTGCCAGCAGAAAGACAGGGGTAAATCAGCCCCAGCATTTT.

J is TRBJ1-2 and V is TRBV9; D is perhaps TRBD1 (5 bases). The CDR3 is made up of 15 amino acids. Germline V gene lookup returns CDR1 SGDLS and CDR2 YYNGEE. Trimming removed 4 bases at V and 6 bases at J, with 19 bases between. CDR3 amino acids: CASSPTGRGGDGYTF. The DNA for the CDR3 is TGTGCCAGCAGCCCAACCGGCCGGGGGGGAGATGGCTACACCTTC.